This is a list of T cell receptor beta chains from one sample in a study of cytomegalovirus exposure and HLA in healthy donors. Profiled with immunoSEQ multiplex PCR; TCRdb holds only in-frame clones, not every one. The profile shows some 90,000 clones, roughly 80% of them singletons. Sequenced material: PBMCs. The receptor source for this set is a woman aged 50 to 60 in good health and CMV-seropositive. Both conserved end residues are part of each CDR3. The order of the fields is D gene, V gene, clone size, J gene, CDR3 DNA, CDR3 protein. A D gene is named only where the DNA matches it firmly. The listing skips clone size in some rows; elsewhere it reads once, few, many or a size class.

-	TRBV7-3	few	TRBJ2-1	TGTGCCAGCAGCTTAGGGCCTAGCACCGAGCAGTTCTTC	CASSLGPSTEQFF
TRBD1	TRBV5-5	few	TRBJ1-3	TGTGCCAGCAGCTTCAGGACAGGAAACTCTGGAAACACCATATATTTT	CASSFRTGNSGNTIYF
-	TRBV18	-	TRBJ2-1	TGTGCCAGCTCCCCCCCCGGGAATGAGCAGTTCTTC	CASSPPGNEQFF
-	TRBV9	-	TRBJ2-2	TGTGCCAGCAGCAATCAGGGTCCCGGGGAGCTGTTTTTT	CASSNQGPGELFF
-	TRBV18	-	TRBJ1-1	TGTGCCAGCTCCCCAATGATGACAGGCTCCTCGAACACTGAAGCTTTCTTT	CASSPMMTGSSNTEAFF
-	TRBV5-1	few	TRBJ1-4	TGCGCCAGCAGCTTGCTTGGGGCCATGAATGAAAAACTGTTTTTT	CASSLLGAMNEKLFF
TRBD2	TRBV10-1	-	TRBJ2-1	TGCGCCAGCAGTGGCGGGAGGGCCAGCTCCTACAATGAGCAGTTCTTC	CASSGGRASSYNEQFF
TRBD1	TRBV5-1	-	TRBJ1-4	TGCGCCAGCAGCCCTACAGGGGTCACTAATGAAAAACTGTTTTTT	CASSPTGVTNEKLFF
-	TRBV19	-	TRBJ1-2	TGTGCCAGTAGTGGTGGGGCCTATGGCTACACCTTC	CASSGGAYGYTF
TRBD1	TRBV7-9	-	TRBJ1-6	TGTGCCAGCAACGACTTCTCCGGGACAGCCATCGGTTCACCCCTCCACTTT	CASNDFSGTAIGSPLHF
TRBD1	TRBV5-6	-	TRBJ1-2	TGTGCCAGCACCCTGAGGGACAGCCCCAACTATGGCTACACCTTC	CASTLRDSPNYGYTF
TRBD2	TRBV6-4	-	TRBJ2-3	TGTGCCAGCAGCCAAGCGGCGGGGGGATTTAACACAGATACGCAGTATTTT	CASSQAAGGFNTDTQYF
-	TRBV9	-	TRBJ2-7	TGTGCCAGCAGCGCAGGGTTAGTAACCTACGAGCAGTACTTC	CASSAGLVTYEQYF
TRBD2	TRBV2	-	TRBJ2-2	TGTGCCAGCAGTCCCGGGACTAGCCCGCCCGGGGAGCTGTTTTTT	CASSPGTSPPGELFF
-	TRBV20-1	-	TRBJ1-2	TGCAGTGCTAGCGGTACCTATGGCTACACCTTC	CSASGTYGYTF
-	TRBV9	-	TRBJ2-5	TGTGCCAGCAGCGTAGGCATCCGGGTAAAGGAAGAGACCCAGTACTTC	CASSVGIRVKEETQYF
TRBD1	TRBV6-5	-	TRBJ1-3	TGTGCCAGCAGACCGACAGGGAGAAACACCATATATTTT	CASRPTGRNTIYF
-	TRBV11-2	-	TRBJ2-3	TGTGCCAGCAGCTCCAGACTAACGCAGTATTTT	CASSSRLTQYF
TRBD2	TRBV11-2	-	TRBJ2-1	TGTGCCAGCAGCTTAGGGACTAGGGGCAATGAGCAGTTCTTC	CASSLGTRGNEQFF
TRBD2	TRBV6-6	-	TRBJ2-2	TGTGCCAGCGCGAGTAGACTAGCGGGAGGCACCGGGGAGCTGTTTTTT	CASASRLAGGTGELFF
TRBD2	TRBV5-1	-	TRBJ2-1	TGCGCCAGCAGCTTGAGACTAGCGGGAGAGGGGGAGCAGTTCTTC	CASSLRLAGEGEQFF
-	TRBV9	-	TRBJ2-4	TGTGCCAGCAGCGTAGGGGGAGGTCTCGCCAAAAACATTCAGTACTTC	CASSVGGGLAKNIQYF
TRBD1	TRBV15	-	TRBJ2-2	TGTGCCACCAGCAGTCTCAGGGGGCAGGGGACCGGGGAGCTGTTTTTT	CATSSLRGQGTGELFF
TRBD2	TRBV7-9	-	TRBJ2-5	TGTGCCAGCAGCTCCCCGGGACTACAAGAGACCCAGTACTTC	CASSSPGLQETQYF
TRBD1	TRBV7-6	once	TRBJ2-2	TGTGCCAGCAGCTTAGTAGGGGCAGGGGGCACGAACACCGGGGAGCTGTTTTTT	CASSLVGAGGTNTGELFF
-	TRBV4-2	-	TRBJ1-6	TGTGCCAGCAGCCAAGAAGCGGGGGGACTGAATTCACCCCTCCACTTT	CASSQEAGGLNSPLHF
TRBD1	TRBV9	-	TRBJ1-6	TGTGCCAGCAGCGTGGGGACAGGGAGCTCACCCCTCCACTTT	CASSVGTGSSPLHF
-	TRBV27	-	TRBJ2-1	TGTGCCAGCAGTTTAATGGACAGCAAATACAATGAGCAGTTCTTC	CASSLMDSKYNEQFF
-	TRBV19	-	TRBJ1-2	TGTGCCAGTAACAGGGACGACTATGGCTACACCTTC	CASNRDDYGYTF
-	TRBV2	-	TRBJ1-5	TGTGCCAGCAGCGGTCGAAGTTATCAGCCCCAGCATTTT	CASSGRSYQPQHF
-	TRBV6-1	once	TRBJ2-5	TGTGCCAGCAGTGAGCATGGACAGACGGAGACCCAGTACTTC	CASSEHGQTETQYF
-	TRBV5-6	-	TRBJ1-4	TGTGCCAGCAGCGGGGAGGGGCGTCTGGATGAAAAACTGTTTTTT	CASSGEGRLDEKLFF
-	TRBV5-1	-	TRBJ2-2	TGCGCCAGTTCGACAGGGAACACCGGGGAGCTGTTTTTT	CASSTGNTGELFF
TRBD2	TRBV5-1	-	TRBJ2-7	TGCGCCAGCAGCTTTGGGACTAGCGGGGGCCTTATTTCCTACGAGCAGTACTTC	CASSFGTSGGLISYEQYF
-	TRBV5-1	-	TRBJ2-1	TGCGCCAGCAGCCACGCGGGGGAGCAGTTCTTC	CASSHAGEQFF
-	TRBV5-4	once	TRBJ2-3	TGTGCCAGCAGCTCCACTAGCACAGATACGCAGTATTTT	CASSSTSTDTQYF
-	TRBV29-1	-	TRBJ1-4	TGCAGCGTAGGTACAGGGTCAAATAATGAAAAACTGTTTTTT	CSVGTGSNNEKLFF
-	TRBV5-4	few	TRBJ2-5	TGTGCCAGCAGCGGAGGAAACGCCGGAGAGACCCAGTACTTC	CASSGGNAGETQYF
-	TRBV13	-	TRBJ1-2	TGTGCCAGCAGCCCCGGGGTGGGACTCTATGGCTACACCTTC	CASSPGVGLYGYTF
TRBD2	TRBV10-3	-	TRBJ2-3	TGTGCCATCAGTGAGTCGAGGGCTAGCGGGGGTACAGATACGCAGTATTTT	CAISESRASGGTDTQYF
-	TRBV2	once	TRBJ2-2	TGTGCCAGCAGGACACGCACCGGGGAGCTGTTTTTT	CASRTRTGELFF
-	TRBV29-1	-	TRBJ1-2	TGCAGCACGGAAGGGGACTATGGCTACACCTTC	CSTEGDYGYTF
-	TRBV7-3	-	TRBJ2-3	TGTGCCAGCAGTCGTGGAGAGGAGGGTACGCAGTATTTT	CASSRGEEGTQYF
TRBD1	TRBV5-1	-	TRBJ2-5	TGCGCCAGCAGCTTGGGATTCGGGACAGGCCGACAAGAGACCCAGTACTTC	CASSLGFGTGRQETQYF
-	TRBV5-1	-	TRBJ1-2	TGCGCCAGCAGCGGCGGGGTCCAAAGGGTACAGGGCTACACCTTC	CASSGGVQRVQGYTF
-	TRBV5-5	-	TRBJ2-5	TGTGCCAGCAGCTTCGGGCCACAGGCGGAGCAGTACTTC	CASSFGPQAEQYF
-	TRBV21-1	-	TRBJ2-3	TGTGCCAGCAGCATCTCCCGGGACAGGGTTAGCACAGATACGCAGTATTTT	CASSISRDRVSTDTQYF
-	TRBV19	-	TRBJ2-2	TGTGCCAGTACGAGTCGCGGCGCCATCACCGGGGAGCTGTTTTTT	CASTSRGAITGELFF
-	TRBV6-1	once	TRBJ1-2	TGTGCCAGCAGGTCTCCTAGGGGCAGTGAAGGCTACACCTTC	CASRSPRGSEGYTF
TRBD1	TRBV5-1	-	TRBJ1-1	TGCGCCAGCAGCGCCGGGGACAGGGTTGCGAGTACTGAAGCTTTCTTT	CASSAGDRVASTEAFF
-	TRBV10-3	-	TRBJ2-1	TGTGCCATCAGTGATAACAGGGAGAATGAGCAGTTCTTC	CAISDNRENEQFF
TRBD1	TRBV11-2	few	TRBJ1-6	TGTGCCAGCAGCTTGACAGGGCAGTCGGATTCACCCCTCCACTTT	CASSLTGQSDSPLHF
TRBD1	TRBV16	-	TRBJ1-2	TGTGCCAGCAGCCTCGGGACAGGGGGAGGCTATGGCTACACCTTC	CASSLGTGGGYGYTF
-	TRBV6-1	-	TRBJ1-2	TGTGCCAGCAGTGAAGCCGTTTTTGCAGGGCACGGTGCTGGCTACACCTTC	CASSEAVFAGHGAGYTF
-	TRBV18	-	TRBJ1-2	TGTGCCAGCTCACCCTTCGGACAGTCCCAGGGAGCGCGGGGCTACACCTTC	CASSPFGQSQGARGYTF
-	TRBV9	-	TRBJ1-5	TGTGCCAGCAGCCCAGGTAAACCAAGGCCCCAGCATTTT	CASSPGKPRPQHF
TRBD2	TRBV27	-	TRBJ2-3	TGTGCCAGCAGTTTAGGTAGCGGGACACCAGATACGCAGTATTTT	CASSLGSGTPDTQYF
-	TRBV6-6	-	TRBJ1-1	TGTGCCAGCAGCCACAACAGCGAAGCTTTCTTT	CASSHNSEAFF
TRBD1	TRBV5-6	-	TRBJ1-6	TGTGCCAGCAGACCGGACAGGGATAATTCACCCCTCCACTTT	CASRPDRDNSPLHF